The T cell receptor beta chain under discussion was sequenced for a study of T-cell memory formation after mild COVID-19 listed by TCRdb under 2021. Looking at the study overall: TCR sequence clusters from the two donors were largely donor specific. In a couple of donors, T-cell clones that expanded and contracted after mild COVID-19 were tracked by sequencing TCRalpha and TCRbeta repertoires over time. Two young, previously healthy adult volunteers, one female and one male, were included in the cohort.

This clonotype was counted at least ten times. Its antigen is not yet known. No much larger clone exists at a distance of one base, and base qualities are not known. Measured from the cysteine to the phenylalanine, the CDR3 is 14 residues long. The read is trimmed to its CDR3 DNA, 42 bases read in frame from base 1. Trimming at the junction amounts to 0 bases on V and 5 bases on J, and the germline ends lie 8 bases apart. CDR1 LGHNA and CDR2 YNFKEQ were looked up in the germline V gene. PBMCs were isolated by Ficoll-Paque density gradient centrifugation. The paper's findings and limits, for the study overall: Balanced CD4/CD8 phenotypes were observed for clones contracting from day 15 to 85, whereas a bias towards CD4+ was observed for a second wave of clones expanding from day 15 to 37. SARS-CoV-2 specificity of the second-wave clones peaking on day 37 was not confirmed. The study covered only a couple of mild cases, and larger cohorts including severe cases with pre-infection samples were considered necessary. Contracting CD4+ clones were found mainly in CM and EM memory subsets, while CD8+ clones were enriched in EMRA. Some responding clones were detected in pre-infection memory, which suggested that pre-existing cross-reactive memory T cells had joined the SARS-CoV-2 response.

The reads were generated on an Illumina NovaSeq 6000. cDNA libraries for TCRalpha and TCRbeta were prepared by 5'RACE using constant-segment primers, with sample barcodes and unique molecular identifiers added. RNA was extracted from every sample with Trizol reagent. Libraries were amplified in two PCR steps, with a second sample barcode and Illumina TruSeq adapters added in the second step. Libraries were sequenced on an Illumina NovaSeq with 2 x 150 bp paired-end reads. Per the original workflow: The reads were demultiplexed and collapsed into UMI-guided consensus sequences using migec v1.2.7. With mixcr v2.1.11, UMI consensuses were aligned to TRA and TRB V and J templates and assembled into clonotypes. Clonotypes were classified as expanded or contracted when called significant by both edgeR and NoisET, with noise models trained on biological replicates. For edgeR calls, the cutoffs were a false discovery rate-adjusted p below 0.01 and a log2 fold-change threshold of 1. PCA with hierarchical clustering of max-normalized trajectories of the 1000 most abundant clonotypes was used as exploratory dynamics analysis. Separately sequenced CD4+ and CD8+ repertoires were used to assign the CD4 or CD8 phenotype of responding clones. The public reads were run again by TCRdb, first through fastp at Q25 and then through MiXCR, and only productive beta chains were kept. Records with the same CDR3 protein are collapsed into one entry carrying the most frequent genes and DNA. The V and J calls were determined by TCRdb, not by the authors. In all, the sample holds approximately 400,000 distinct CDR3 sequences, and about a sixth of those were seen once. 20% to 25% of the sample is in the top ten clones.

Recombination joined TRBV4-2 with TRBJ1-5; no D segment can be confidently identified. The source is a man in his late teens or twenties who had mild COVID-19 (a few samples of this study predate the infection). The sample titles of this study are shuffled in the database, so cell type and time point are left out; the donor was told from shared clones. The specimen was PBMCs or a T cell subset sorted from them (not recorded which). The CDR3 amino acid sequence is: CASSQEDGDQPQHF. The nucleotide sequence reads as follows: TGTGCCAGCAGCCAAGAGGATGGGGATCAGCCCCAGCATTTT.